This record looks at one TCR beta chain sequence and its context. Antigen specificity is unknown. An end of the junction does not agree with germline; a read error may underlie this. The sample comes from a study of CD8+CD57+ T cells in acquired aplastic anemia. Genomic DNA served as template for TCR beta VDJ and CDR3 profiling. TCRdb re-derived calls from the reads in MiXCR, one entry per CDR3 protein. The data hold about 150,000 distinct CDR3 sequences, with roughly 50% observed a single time. Whole-study findings and limits: Between the patient and control groups, CD8+ Simpson's diversity did not differ significantly.

CDR1 is SGHTA and CDR2 is FQGNSA in the germline V gene. This CDR3 has 14 amino acids. Patients chosen for sequencing had shown CD8+CD57+ cell expansion by flow cytometry. The sequence came from a human donor with aplastic anemia. The chain combines TRBV7-2 with TRBJ1-1, with D maybe TRBD1 (6 bases). The sequencing input was sorted CD4+, CD8+, or CD8+CD57+ T cells (not recorded which) from PBMCs. The DNA for the CDR3 is TGTGCCTGCAGCCAATTACAGGGAAACACTGAAGCTTTCTTT. It codes for CACSQLQGNTEAFF.